One sample yielded the 24 T cell receptor beta chains listed below, sequenced in a study of shared clonotypes between healthy human individuals. Naive CD8 cells lacked CD45RO and underwent positive selection for CCR7, leaving out terminally differentiated effector memory CD45RA+ cells. Only in-frame clones appear in the TCRdb table, and some are missing; sequencing was by immunoSEQ multiplex PCR. The sample lists hundreds of thousands of clones; about 91% were seen once. The sample consisted of naive CD8+ T cells sorted from blood. All receptors come from a man aged 25 to 40 in good health.

This chain connects TRBV5-1 to TRBJ2-5; D not resolved. V was clipped by 0 bases and J by 2 bases, with 11 bases between them. Per germline, CDR1 SGHRS and CDR2 YFSETQ. The CDR3 totals 15 residues. CDR3 bases: TGCGCCAGCAGCTTGGAAAATTGGCCTCAAGAGACCCAGTACTTC. It translates to CASSLENWPQETQYF.

The V gene is TRBV7-6, the J gene TRBJ2-5, with D uncertain. The V gene's germline CDR1 is SGHVS and CDR2 FNYEAQ. This CDR3 has 13 residues. Trimming stripped 6 bases from V and 0 bases from J, with 8 bases between. This chain's CDR3 is CASSRDYQETQYF. CDR3 nucleotide sequence: TGTGCCAGCAGTAGGGATTACCAAGAGACCCAGTACTTC.

This clone appeared a single time. This chain uses TRBV10-2 with TRBJ2-1; no firm D call. Germline CDR1 is WSHSY and CDR2 is SAAADI. There are 12 residues in the CDR3. Between the trimmed V and J ends, which lost 5 bases and 5 bases, there was a span of 7 bases. This chain's CDR3 is CASSLRDNEQFF. The CDR3 region has the DNA TGCGCCAGCAGTTTAAGAGACAATGAGCAGTTCTTC.

This clone was counted a few times. The chain couples TRBV6-5 to TRBJ1-1; perhaps TRBD1 as D (5 bases). The germline CDR1 and CDR2 sequences are MNHEY and SVGAGI. The V gene lost 4 bases and the J gene lost 5 bases, with 11 bases spanning the gap. The CDR3 loop spans 13 amino acids. CDR3 in DNA: TGTGCCAGCAGTTCTCCAGGGTTAACTGAAGCTTTCTTT. Translating it yields CASSSPGLTEAFF.

This chain connects TRBV27 to TRBJ2-1, with D perhaps given as TRBD1 or TRBD2 (6 bases each). Germline V gives CDR1 MNHEY, CDR2 SMNVEV (reference sequence). V lost 3 bases and J 13 bases, leaving 16 bases between the germline ends. The CDR3 has 13 amino acids. DNA of the CDR3: TGTGCCAGCAGTTTTCGACAGTCGGGGGCTCAGTTCTTC. This codes for CASSFRQSGAQFF.

The chain links TRBV27 to TRBJ2-7; 7 nucleotides match TRBD2. This CDR3 spans 15 amino acids. The germline CDR1 and CDR2 sequences are MNHEY and SMNVEV (reference sequence). Trimming removed 0 bases from V and 3 bases from J; junction bases left unmatched: 5. The CDR3, as DNA: TGTGCCAGCAGTTTATCAGCGGGGCCTAACTACGAGCAGTACTTC. This encodes CASSLSAGPNYEQYF.

The chain combines TRBV5-5 with TRBJ2-1; D not certain. The length of the CDR3 is 12 residues. Germline-derived CDR1 and CDR2 are SGHKS and YYEKEE (reference sequence). Trimming cost V 4 bases and J 4 bases, with 6 bases left between them. As DNA, the CDR3 is TGTGCCAGCAGCCCCTATTACAATGAGCAGTTCTTC. Translating it yields CASSPYYNEQFF. Supplemented by reference TRBV5-5 and TRBJ2-1, the full variable domain reads DAGVTQSPTHLIKTRGQQVTLRCSPISGHKSVSWYQQVLGQGPQFIFQYYEKEERGRGNFPDRFSARQFPNYSSELNVNALLLGDSALYLCASSPYYNEQFFGPGTRLTVL.

The rearrangement links TRBV5-4 to TRBJ1-2, with TRBD1 identical over 8 bases. The V gene's germline CDR1 is SGHNT and CDR2 YYREEE (reference sequence). V shed 4 bases and J 9 bases; nucleotides not matched to a gene: 8. The CDR3 sequence is 13 residues long. The CDR3 bases are TGTGCCAGCAGCCCGACAGGGGTCTTAAGCTACACCTTC. It yields the protein CASSPTGVLSYTF.

This sequence joins TRBV4-1 and TRBJ2-3; D perhaps matches TRBD1 (6 bases). This CDR3 is 17 amino acids long. The V end lost 0 bases, the J end lost 0 bases, and 13 bases lay between the germline ends. Per the germline V gene, CDR1 is MGHRA and CDR2 is YSYEKL. CDR3 sequence reads: CASSQELQGASTDTQYF. The CDR3, as DNA: TGCGCCAGCAGCCAAGAACTACAGGGAGCGAGCACAGATACGCAGTATTTT.

The chain recombines TRBV5-6 with TRBJ1-4; tentative D call: TRBD1 (5 bases). Per germline, CDR1 SGHDT and CDR2 YYEEEE. Deletions cut 0 bases from V and 8 bases from J, with 8 bases between. The CDR3 is made up of 13 amino acids. This CDR3 is CASSLAGGEKLFF. Here the CDR3 DNA reads TGTGCCAGCAGCTTGGCCGGGGGGGAAAAACTGTTTTTT.

The V gene is TRBV5-4, the J gene TRBJ2-7; the D gene is possibly TRBD2 (5 bases). In germline, CDR1 is SGHNT, CDR2 YYREEE (reference sequence). The CDR3 covers 12 residues. V lost 1 base to trimming and J lost 3 bases, with 5 bases between them. The DNA for the CDR3 is TGTGCCAGCAGCTTGACTAGCTACGAGCAGTACTTC. Its protein product is CASSLTSYEQYF.

The chain employs TRBV2 and TRBJ2-5, with 7 bases aligning to TRBD2. Trimming at V came to 5 bases and at J to 4 bases, leaving 10 bases not matched to a gene. CDR1 and CDR2 (germline): SNHLY, FYNNEI. There are 15 residues in the CDR3. The CDR3 protein is CASSSLRERLETQYF. CDR3 DNA: TGTGCCAGCAGTTCCCTGCGGGAGAGGTTAGAGACCCAGTACTTC.

V usage is TRBV19 and J usage is TRBJ1-5, with D uncertain. V lost 1 base and J lost 5, with 6 bases in between. The CDR3 has 13 residues. CDR1 LNHDA and CDR2 SQIVND come from the germline V gene (reference sequence). The chain's CDR3 is CASSIAGYQPQHF. The CDR3 DNA reads as TGTGCCAGTAGTATAGCCGGTTATCAGCCCCAGCATTTT.

The V gene is TRBV6-5, the J gene TRBJ1-2; TRBD1 might be the D (5 bases). The germline V and J ends were trimmed by 6 bases and 5 bases, with 19 bases remaining between them. This CDR3 has 15 residues. CDR1 and CDR2 (germline): MNHEY, SVGAGI. CDR3 bases: TGTGCCAGCAGCCTGGGCCAGGAGGGGAGTTATGGCTACACCTTC. Its protein product is CASSLGQEGSYGYTF.

The genes are TRBV6-4 and TRBJ2-7, with D possibly matching TRBD2 (5 bases). The ends were cut back, 4 bases at V and 3 bases at J, with 22 bases in the middle. The CDR3 totals 17 residues. Germline loops: CDR1 MRHNA, CDR2 SNTAGT. The CDR3 spells CASSVLDLTLYCYEQYF. The CDR3 bases are TGTGCCAGCAGTGTTTTGGACTTGACGTTGTACTGCTACGAGCAGTACTTC.

This chain uses TRBV28 with TRBJ1-5, with D possibly matching TRBD1 (5 bases). V lost 3 bases to trimming and J lost 0 bases, with 12 bases between them. Germline V gene data show CDR1 as MDHEN and CDR2 as SYDVKM. This CDR3 comprises 16 residues. The CDR3 here is CASSFYRRDSNQPQHF. CDR3 sequence (DNA): TGTGCCAGCAGTTTTTACAGGAGAGATAGCAATCAGCCCCAGCATTTT. The entire variable domain, with the rest obtained from reference TRBV28 and TRBJ1-5, is as follows: DVKVTQSSRYLVKRTGEKVFLECVQDMDHENMFWYRQDPGLGLRLIYFSYDVKMKEKGDIPEGYSVSREKKERFSLILESASTNQTSMYLCASSFYRRDSNQPQHFGDGTRLSIL.

This sequence joins TRBV9 and TRBJ2-5, with D possibly called TRBD1 or TRBD2 (5 bases each). The V and J ends lost 1 base and 6 bases respectively, with 10 bases between them. The CDR3 spans 13 residues. CDR1 SGDLS and CDR2 YYNGEE come from the germline V gene. The CDR3 sequence: CASSVRGEQTQYF. In nucleotides, the CDR3 is TGTGCCAGCAGCGTAAGAGGGGAACAGACCCAGTACTTC.

The rearrangement uses TRBV6-4 and TRBJ2-3, with D unclear. Trimming took off 0 bases at V and 0 bases at J, with 7 bases between the two ends. The CDR3 covers 15 residues. From germline, CDR1 is MRHNA and CDR2 SNTAGT. The CDR3 DNA reads TGTGCCAGCAGTGACTCTTGGCCTAGCACAGATACGCAGTATTTT. The encoded protein is CASSDSWPSTDTQYF.

The chain links TRBV6-5 to TRBJ1-5; D is perhaps TRBD1 (5 bases). CDR3 length: 14 residues. V lost 5 bases and J 5 bases, leaving 13 bases between the germline ends. CDR1 MNHEY and CDR2 SVGAGI come from the germline V gene. CDR3 bases: TGTGCCAGCAGTCACTGGGGGGGTTATCAGCCCCAGCATTTT. Protein product: CASSHWGGYQPQHF.

The chain employs TRBV28 and TRBJ2-7; 12 bases are a match to TRBD1. The CDR3 length is 14 residues. V shed 6 bases and J 5 bases; nucleotides not matched to a gene: 5. Germline CDR1 MDHEN, CDR2 SYDVKM. The CDR3 region is CASSLGTGGDEQYF. DNA for the CDR3: TGTGCCAGCAGCCTGGGGACAGGGGGCGACGAGCAGTACTTC.

The gene calls are TRBV9 and TRBJ2-1, with unresolved D. V was shortened by 5 bases and J by 5 bases, with 17 bases between the two germline ends. Germline V CDR1 and CDR2: SGDLS, YYNGEE. This CDR3 spans 15 amino acids. This CDR3 reads CASSQQLRSNNEQFF. The CDR3, as DNA: TGTGCCAGCAGTCAACAACTCAGGTCTAACAATGAGCAGTTCTTC.

This rearrangement joins TRBV7-6 to TRBJ2-7; D remains unclear. Germline CDR1 reads SGHVS; CDR2 reads FNYEAQ. V was shortened by 4 bases and J by 3 bases, with 10 bases between the two germline ends. The CDR3 is 13 residues long. DNA for the CDR3: TGTGCCAGCAGCTCTGACATGGGCTACGAGCAGTACTTC. It encodes CASSSDMGYEQYF. Using reference TRBV7-6 and TRBJ2-7 for the parts outside the CDR3, the full variable domain is GAGVSQSPRYKVTKRGQDVALRCDPISGHVSLYWYRQALGQGPEFLTYFNYEAQQDKSGLPNDRFSAERPEGSISTLTIQRTEQRDSAMYRCASSSDMGYEQYFGPGTRLTVT.

This clone appeared a few times. The chain uses TRBV28 and TRBJ2-3, with TRBD2 matching 13 bases. The CDR3 covers 18 residues. J gave up 2 bases and V 3 bases, and 8 bases lay outside the gene matches. Looked up from germline, CDR1 is MDHEN and CDR2 is SYDVKM. DNA for the CDR3: TGTGCCAGCAGTTTCGGACTAGCGGGAGAACAAGACACAGATACGCAGTATTTT. This translates into CASSFGLAGEQDTDTQYF.

The chain couples TRBV27 to TRBJ2-2, with 10 bases matching TRBD2. The CDR3 has 18 residues. V shed 6 bases, J shed 2 bases, and the junction held 12 bases outside the gene matches. The germline V gene has CDR1 MNHEY and CDR2 SMNVEV (reference sequence). Here the CDR3 DNA reads TGTGCCAGCAGCTTCACCTTCTGGACTAGCGGTAACACCGGGGAGCTGTTTTTT. It is translated as CASSFTFWTSGNTGELFF.